This T cell receptor (beta chain) was sequenced in a study of identifying expanded T cells in peripheral blood. Clones were sequenced by immunoSEQ multiplex PCR, and TCRdb holds only the in-frame ones, with some missing. The repertoire has roughly 92,000 clones, 88% of them found once; the top ten carry 15% to 20%. Points on this clone: Antigen unknown.

Points from the study as a whole: Over around two and four weeks, about 17 and 20 clones changed, versus approximately 1.1 between replicates. Variance in clone template counts between two-week samples significantly increased with total template count across all healthy donors.

Healthy donors had no documented immune events, such as infections, while sampled. Germline CDR1 and CDR2: SQVTM and ANQGSEA. The CDR3 is made up of 13 amino acids. V was trimmed by 4 bases and J by 5 bases, leaving 14 bases between them. This receptor was obtained from a person aged 18-69 years in good health. The sample taken for sequencing was blood. The chain links TRBV29-1 to TRBJ1-1; possible D gene TRBD1, 6 bases. CDR3 region: CSVGMGAETEAFF. DNA for the CDR3: TGCAGCGTTGGTATGGGGGCGGAGACTGAAGCTTTCTTT.